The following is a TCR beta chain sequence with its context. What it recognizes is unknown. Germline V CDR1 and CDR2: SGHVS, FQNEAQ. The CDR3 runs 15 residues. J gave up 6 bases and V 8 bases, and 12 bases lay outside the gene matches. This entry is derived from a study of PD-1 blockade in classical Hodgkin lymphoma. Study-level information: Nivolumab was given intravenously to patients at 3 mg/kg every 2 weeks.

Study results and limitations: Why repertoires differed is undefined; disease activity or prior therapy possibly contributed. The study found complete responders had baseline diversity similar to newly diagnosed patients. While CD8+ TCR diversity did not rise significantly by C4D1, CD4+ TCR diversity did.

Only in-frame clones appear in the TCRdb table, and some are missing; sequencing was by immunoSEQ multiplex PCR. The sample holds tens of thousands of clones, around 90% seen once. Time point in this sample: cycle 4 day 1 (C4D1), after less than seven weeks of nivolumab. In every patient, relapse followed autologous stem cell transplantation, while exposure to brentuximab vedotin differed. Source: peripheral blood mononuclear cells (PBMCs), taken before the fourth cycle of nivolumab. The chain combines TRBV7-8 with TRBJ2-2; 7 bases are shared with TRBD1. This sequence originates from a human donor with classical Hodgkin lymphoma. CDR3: CASGPQGMVPGELFF. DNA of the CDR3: TGTGCCAGCGGTCCACAGGGGATGGTTCCCGGGGAGCTGTTTTTT.